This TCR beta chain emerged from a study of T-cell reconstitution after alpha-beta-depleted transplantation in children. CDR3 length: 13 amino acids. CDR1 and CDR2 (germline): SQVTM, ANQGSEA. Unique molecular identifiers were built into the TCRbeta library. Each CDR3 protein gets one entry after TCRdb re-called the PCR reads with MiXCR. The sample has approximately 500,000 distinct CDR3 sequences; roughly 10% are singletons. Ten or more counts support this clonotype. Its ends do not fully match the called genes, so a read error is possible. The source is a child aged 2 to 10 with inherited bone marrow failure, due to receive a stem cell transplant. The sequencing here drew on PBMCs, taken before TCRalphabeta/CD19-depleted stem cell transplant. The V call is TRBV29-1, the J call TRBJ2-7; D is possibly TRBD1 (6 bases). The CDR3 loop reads CSFEWGQYDEQYF. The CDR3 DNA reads TGCAGCTTTGAATGGGGGCAGTATGACGAGCAGTACTTC.